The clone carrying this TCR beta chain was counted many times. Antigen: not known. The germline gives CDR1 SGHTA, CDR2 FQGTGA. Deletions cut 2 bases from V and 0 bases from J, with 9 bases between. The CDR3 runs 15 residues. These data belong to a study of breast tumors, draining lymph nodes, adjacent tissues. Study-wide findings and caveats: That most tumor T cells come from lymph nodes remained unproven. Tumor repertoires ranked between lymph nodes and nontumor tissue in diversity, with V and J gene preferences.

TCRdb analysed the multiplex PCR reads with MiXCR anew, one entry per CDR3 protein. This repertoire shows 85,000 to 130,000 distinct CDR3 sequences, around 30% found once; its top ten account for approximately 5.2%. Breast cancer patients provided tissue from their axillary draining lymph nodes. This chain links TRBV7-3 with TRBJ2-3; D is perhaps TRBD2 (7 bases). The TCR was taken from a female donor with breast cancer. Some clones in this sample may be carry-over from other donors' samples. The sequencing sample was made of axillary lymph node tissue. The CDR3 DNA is TGTGCCAGCAGCTTACGGGGGGCTAGCACAGATACGCAGTATTTT. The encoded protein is CASSLRGASTDTQYF.